This T cell receptor (beta chain) comes out of a study of T cell repertoires in cytomegalovirus infection. On the study more broadly: Indications came from public TCR beta signatures; they pointed to CMV infection and to a matching HLA type. General study findings and limits: Dominant in the ex vivo response were TCR beta clonotypes restricted by HLA-C and specific for CMV.

In TCRdb, the reads were re-called with MiXCR into one record per CDR3 protein. The sample has about 740,000 distinct CDR3 sequences, 35% seen once. Concerning this clonotype: Antigen unknown.

Material for sequencing was PBMCs. The clonotype originates from a human donor in good health (CMV status not recorded). Some clones in this sample may be carry-over from other donors' samples.

CDR3 sequence (DNA): TGCAGTGCTAGTGACCGAGGGGCTGGTGACTATGGCTACACCTTC. Translation gives CSASDRGAGDYGYTF. The J gene is TRBJ1-2, the V gene TRBV20-1; D possibly corresponds to TRBD1 (5 bases). The ends were cut back, 3 bases at V and 3 bases at J, with 17 bases in the middle. The CDR3 is 15 residues long. Germline CDR1 DFQATT, CDR2 SNEGSKA (reference sequence).